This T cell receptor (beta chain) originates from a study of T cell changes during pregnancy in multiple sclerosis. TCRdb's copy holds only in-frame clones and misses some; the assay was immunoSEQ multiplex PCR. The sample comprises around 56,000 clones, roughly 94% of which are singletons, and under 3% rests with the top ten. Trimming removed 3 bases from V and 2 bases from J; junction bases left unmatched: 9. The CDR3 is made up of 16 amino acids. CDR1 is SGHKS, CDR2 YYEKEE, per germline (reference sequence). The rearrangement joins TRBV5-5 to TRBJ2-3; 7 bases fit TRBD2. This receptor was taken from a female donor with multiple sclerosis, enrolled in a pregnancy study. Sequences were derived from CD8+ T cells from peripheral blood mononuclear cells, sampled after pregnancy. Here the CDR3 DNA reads TGTGCCAGCAGCTCCATCCCAGCGGGAATCACAGATACGCAGTATTTT. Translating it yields CASSSIPAGITDTQYF.